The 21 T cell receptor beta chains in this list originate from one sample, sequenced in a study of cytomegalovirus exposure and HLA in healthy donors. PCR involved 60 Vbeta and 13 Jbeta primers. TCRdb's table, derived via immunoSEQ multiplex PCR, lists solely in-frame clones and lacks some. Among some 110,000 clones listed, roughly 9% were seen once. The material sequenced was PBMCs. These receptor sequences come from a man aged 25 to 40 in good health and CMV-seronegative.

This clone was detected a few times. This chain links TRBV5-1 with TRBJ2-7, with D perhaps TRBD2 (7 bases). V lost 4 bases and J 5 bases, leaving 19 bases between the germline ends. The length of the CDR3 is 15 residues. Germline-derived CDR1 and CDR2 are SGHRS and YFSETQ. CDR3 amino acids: CASSPRGGPPDEQYF. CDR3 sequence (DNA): TGCGCCAGCAGCCCAAGGGGGGGACCCCCCGACGAGCAGTACTTC.

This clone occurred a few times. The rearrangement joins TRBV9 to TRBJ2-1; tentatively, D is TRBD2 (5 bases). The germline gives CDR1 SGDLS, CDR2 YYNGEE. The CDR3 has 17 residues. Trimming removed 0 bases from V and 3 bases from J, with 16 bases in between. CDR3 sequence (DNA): TGTGCCAGCAGCGTAGGCCTCTCTAGCTGGTACTACAATGAGCAGTTCTTC. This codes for CASSVGLSSWYYNEQFF.

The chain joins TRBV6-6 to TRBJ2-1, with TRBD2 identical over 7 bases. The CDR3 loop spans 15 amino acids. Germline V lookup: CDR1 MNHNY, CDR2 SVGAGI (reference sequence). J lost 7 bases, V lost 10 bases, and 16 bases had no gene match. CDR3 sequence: CATASGTTIRNEQFF. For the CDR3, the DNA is TGTGCCACAGCTTCCGGGACTACAATTCGAAATGAGCAGTTCTTC.

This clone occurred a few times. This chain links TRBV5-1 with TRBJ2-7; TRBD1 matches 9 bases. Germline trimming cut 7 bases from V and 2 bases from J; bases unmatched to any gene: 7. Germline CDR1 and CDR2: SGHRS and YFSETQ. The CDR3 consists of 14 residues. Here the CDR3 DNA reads TGCGCCAGCGCCCGGACAGGGGCTGCCTACGAGCAGTACTTC. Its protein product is CASARTGAAYEQYF.

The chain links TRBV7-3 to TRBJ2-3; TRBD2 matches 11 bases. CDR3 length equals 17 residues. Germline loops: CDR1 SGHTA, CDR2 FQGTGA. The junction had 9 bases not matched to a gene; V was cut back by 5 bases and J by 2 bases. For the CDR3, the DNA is TGTGCCAGCAGCGCTCGGCGGACTAGCGGGTTCACAGATACGCAGTATTTT. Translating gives CASSARRTSGFTDTQYF.

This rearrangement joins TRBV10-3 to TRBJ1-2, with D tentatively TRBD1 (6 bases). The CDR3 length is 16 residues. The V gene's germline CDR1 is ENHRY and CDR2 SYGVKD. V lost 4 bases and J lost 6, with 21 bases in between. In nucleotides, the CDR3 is TGTGCCATCAGTGCTTGGGCGGGGGGCGCAGGTAATGGCTACACCTTC. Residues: CAISAWAGGAGNGYTF.

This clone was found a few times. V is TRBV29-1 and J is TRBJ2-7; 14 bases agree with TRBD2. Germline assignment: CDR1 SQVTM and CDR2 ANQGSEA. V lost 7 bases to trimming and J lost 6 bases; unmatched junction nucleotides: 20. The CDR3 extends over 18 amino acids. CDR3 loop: CSAGGLAGGGPFDREQYF. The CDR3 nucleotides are TGCAGCGCCGGAGGACTAGCGGGAGGAGGGCCCTTTGACCGCGAGCAGTACTTC.

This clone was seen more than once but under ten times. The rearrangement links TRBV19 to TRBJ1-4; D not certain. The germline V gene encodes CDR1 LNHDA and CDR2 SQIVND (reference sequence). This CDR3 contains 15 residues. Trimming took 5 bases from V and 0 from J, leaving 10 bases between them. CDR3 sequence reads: CASSPGQATNEKLFF. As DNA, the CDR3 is TGTGCCAGTAGTCCCGGTCAAGCAACTAATGAAAAACTGTTTTTT. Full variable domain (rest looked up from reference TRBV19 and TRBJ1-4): DGGITQSPKYLFRKEGQNVTLSCEQNLNHDAMYWYRQDPGQGLRLIYYSQIVNDFQKGDIAEGYSVSREKKESFPLTVTSAQKNPTAFYLCASSPGQATNEKLFFGSGTQLSVL.

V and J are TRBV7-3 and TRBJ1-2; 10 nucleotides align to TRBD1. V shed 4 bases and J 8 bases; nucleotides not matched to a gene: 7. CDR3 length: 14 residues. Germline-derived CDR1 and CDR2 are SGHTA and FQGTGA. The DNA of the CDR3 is TGTGCCAGCAGCTCAGGGACAGGGGTGATCGGCTACACCTTC. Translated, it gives CASSSGTGVIGYTF.

Here the CDR3 reads CASSPRVGNQPQHF. CDR3 nucleotide sequence: TGTGCCAGCAGCCCTCGGGTGGGCAATCAGCCCCAGCATTTT. This chain connects TRBV7-2 to TRBJ1-5; D unclear. CDR1 and CDR2 from the germline V gene are SGHTA and FQGNSA. The CDR3 contains 14 residues. Trimming took off 5 bases at V and 2 bases at J, with 10 bases between the two ends.

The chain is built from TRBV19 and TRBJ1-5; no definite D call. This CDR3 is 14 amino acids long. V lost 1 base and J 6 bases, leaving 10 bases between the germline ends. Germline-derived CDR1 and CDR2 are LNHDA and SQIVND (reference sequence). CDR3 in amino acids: CASSIGGGSQPQHF. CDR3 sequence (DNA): TGTGCCAGTAGTATAGGCGGCGGTAGTCAGCCCCAGCATTTT.

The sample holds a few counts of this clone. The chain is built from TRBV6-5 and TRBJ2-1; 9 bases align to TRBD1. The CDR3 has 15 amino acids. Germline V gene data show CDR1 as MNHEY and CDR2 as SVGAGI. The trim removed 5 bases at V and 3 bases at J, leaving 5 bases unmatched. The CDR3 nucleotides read TGTGCCAGCAGTACTACGGGACAGGGCTACAATGAGCAGTTCTTC. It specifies CASSTTGQGYNEQFF.

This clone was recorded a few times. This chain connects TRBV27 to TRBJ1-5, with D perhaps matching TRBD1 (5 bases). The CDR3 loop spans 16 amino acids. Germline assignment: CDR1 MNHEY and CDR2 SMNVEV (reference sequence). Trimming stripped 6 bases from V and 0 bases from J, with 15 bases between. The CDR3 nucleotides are TGTGCCAGCAGAACCGGGTACGGGGGTAGCAATCAGCCCCAGCATTTT. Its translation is CASRTGYGGSNQPQHF.

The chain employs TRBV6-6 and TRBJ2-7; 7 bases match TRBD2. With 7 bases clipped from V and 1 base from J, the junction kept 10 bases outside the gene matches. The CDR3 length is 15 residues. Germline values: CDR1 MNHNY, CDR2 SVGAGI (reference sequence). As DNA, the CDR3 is TGTGCCAGCATCCCAAATGGGGGGGGTTCCTACGAGCAGTACTTC. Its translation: CASIPNGGGSYEQYF.

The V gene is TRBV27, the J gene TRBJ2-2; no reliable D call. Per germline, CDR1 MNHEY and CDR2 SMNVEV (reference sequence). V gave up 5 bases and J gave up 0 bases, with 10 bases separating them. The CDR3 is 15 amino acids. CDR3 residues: CASSIMTANTGELFF. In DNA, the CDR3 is TGTGCCAGCAGTATAATGACTGCGAACACCGGGGAGCTGTTTTTT.

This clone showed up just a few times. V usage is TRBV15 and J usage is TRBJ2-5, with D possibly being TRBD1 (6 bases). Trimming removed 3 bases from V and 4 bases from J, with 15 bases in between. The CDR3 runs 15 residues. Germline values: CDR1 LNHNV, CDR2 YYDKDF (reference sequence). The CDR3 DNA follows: TGTGCCACCAGCAGTGACAGGAAAGGGCGAGAGACCCAGTACTTC. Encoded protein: CATSSDRKGRETQYF. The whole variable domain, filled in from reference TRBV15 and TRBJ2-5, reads DAMVIQNPRYQVTQFGKPVTLSCSQTLNHNVMYWYQQKSSQAPKLLFHYYDKDFNNEADTPDNFQSRRPNTSFCFLDIRSPGLGDTAMYLCATSSDRKGRETQYFGPGTRLLVL.

CDR3 region: CASSAGGSSYNSPLHF. The CDR3 DNA reads as TGTGCCAGCAGTGCAGGGGGCAGCTCCTATAATTCACCCCTCCACTTT. This sequence joins TRBV2 and TRBJ1-6; TRBD1 matches at 8 bases. J was trimmed by 0 bases and V by 4 bases; bases with no gene match: 2. The CDR3 runs 16 residues. The germline V gene encodes CDR1 SNHLY and CDR2 FYNNEI.

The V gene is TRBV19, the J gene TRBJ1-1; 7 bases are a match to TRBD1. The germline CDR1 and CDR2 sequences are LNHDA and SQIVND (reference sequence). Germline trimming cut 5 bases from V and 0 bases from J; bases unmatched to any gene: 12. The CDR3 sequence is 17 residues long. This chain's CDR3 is CASSAGQAQKMNTEAFF. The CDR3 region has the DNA TGTGCCAGTAGTGCCGGACAGGCCCAGAAAATGAACACTGAAGCTTTCTTT.

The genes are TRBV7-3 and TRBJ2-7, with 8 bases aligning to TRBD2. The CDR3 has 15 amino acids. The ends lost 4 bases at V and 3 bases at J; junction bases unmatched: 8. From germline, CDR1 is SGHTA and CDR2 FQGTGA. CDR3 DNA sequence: TGTGCCAGCAGCTCGGGAGGGGGGAGGATCTACGAGCAGTACTTC. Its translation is CASSSGGGRIYEQYF.

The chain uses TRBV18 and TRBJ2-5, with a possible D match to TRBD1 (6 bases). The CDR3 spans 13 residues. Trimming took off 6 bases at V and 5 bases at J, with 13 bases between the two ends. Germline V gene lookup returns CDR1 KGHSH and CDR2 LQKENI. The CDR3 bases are TGTGCCAGCTCGCCGAACAGGGATGAGACCCAGTACTTC. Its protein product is CASSPNRDETQYF.

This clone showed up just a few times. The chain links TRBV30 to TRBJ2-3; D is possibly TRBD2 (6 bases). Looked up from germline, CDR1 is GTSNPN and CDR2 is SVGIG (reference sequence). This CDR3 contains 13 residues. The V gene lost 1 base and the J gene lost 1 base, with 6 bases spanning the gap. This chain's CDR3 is CAWSGGGTDTQYF. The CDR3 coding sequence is TGTGCCTGGAGTGGGGGGGGCACAGATACGCAGTATTTT.